This T cell receptor beta chain came from a study of T cell responses to AZD1222 COVID-19 vaccine. Findings of the study overall: Within unmutated variant regions lay the reported targets of nearly half of spike-specific TCRs. Baseline seropositivity occurred in only six AZD1222 recipients.

Clones were sequenced by immunoSEQ multiplex PCR, and TCRdb holds only the in-frame ones, with some missing. The table shows 100,000 to 130,000 clones, with 92% occurring only once. A remark on this clone: Its target is unknown.

This CDR3 is built from 15 residues. Per the germline V gene, CDR1 is SGHTA and CDR2 is FQGNSA. Trimming cost V 5 bases and J 7 bases, with 19 bases left between them. The sequence came from an adult who received the AZD1222 COVID-19 vaccine. The V and J genes are TRBV7-2 and TRBJ2-3; D might be TRBD2 (5 bases). The sample consisted of peripheral blood, taken 28 days after the second AZD1222 dose. CDR3 coding DNA: TGTGCCAGCAGCCGGACCCCCGGAGGATCGAATACGCAGTATTTT. Translated, it gives CASSRTPGGSNTQYF.